This entry lists 6 T cell receptor beta chains sequenced from one sample in a study of cytomegalovirus exposure and HLA in healthy donors. The PCR used 60 Vbeta and 13 Jbeta primers. Profiled with immunoSEQ multiplex PCR; TCRdb holds only in-frame clones, not every one. The sample lists 170,000 or so clones; 75% to 85% were seen once. Sequencing was carried out using PBMCs. The receptors here all came from a boy younger than 18 in good health and CMV-seronegative.

A word on this clone: Other nucleotide sequences from this sample produce the same CDR3. The chain carries TRBV5-1 and TRBJ2-3, with 8 bases matching TRBD1. Germline CDR1 is SGHRS and CDR2 is YFSETQ. V lost 5 bases and J lost 2; bases outside the gene matches: 4. The length of the CDR3 is 14 residues. CDR3 loop: CASRTGVYTDTQYF. CDR3 nucleotides: TGCGCCAGCAGGACAGGGGTTTACACAGATACGCAGTATTTT.

V and J are TRBV19 and TRBJ2-7; 8 bases line up with TRBD1. This CDR3 is 14 amino acids long. Germline loops: CDR1 LNHDA, CDR2 SQIVND (reference sequence). Trimming at V came to 4 bases and at J to 0 bases, leaving 2 bases not matched to a gene. For the CDR3, the DNA is TGTGCCAGTAGTAGCGGACAGGGCTCCTACGAGCAGTACTTC. It translates to CASSSGQGSYEQYF.

This clone was recorded once. The V and J genes are TRBV30 and TRBJ1-1, with 7 bases that match TRBD1. Germline CDR1 GTSNPN, CDR2 SVGIG (reference sequence). The V segment lost 2 bases and the J segment 4 bases; nucleotides outside the gene matches: 4. CDR3 length equals 13 residues. CDR3 in amino acids: CAWSYGTATEAFF. The CDR3 DNA reads as TGTGCCTGGAGTTACGGGACAGCCACTGAAGCTTTCTTT.

J is TRBJ2-3 and V is TRBV6-4, with TRBD1 matching 7 bases. Looked up from germline, CDR1 is MRHNA and CDR2 is SNTAGT. With 4 bases clipped from V and 5 bases from J, the junction kept 9 bases outside the gene matches. The CDR3 length is 15 residues. The CDR3 region is CASSAGRGNRDTQYF. Here the CDR3 DNA reads TGTGCCAGCAGTGCTGGCAGGGGGAACAGAGATACGCAGTATTTT.

J is TRBJ1-1 and V is TRBV30, with a possible D match to TRBD1 (6 bases). The CDR3 totals 13 residues. Germline V gene lookup returns CDR1 GTSNPN and CDR2 SVGIG (reference sequence). Trimming removed 4 bases at V and 4 bases at J, with 13 bases between. Here the CDR3 reads CAWTTYRATEAFF. CDR3 coding DNA: TGTGCCTGGACCACGTACAGGGCCACTGAAGCTTTCTTT.

This clone appeared a single time. V usage is TRBV27 and J usage is TRBJ1-2; possible D gene TRBD1, 6 bases. This CDR3 has 16 residues. V was cut by 3 bases and J by 7 bases, with 21 bases left in between. Germline V CDR1 and CDR2: MNHEY, SMNVEV (reference sequence). The CDR3 coding sequence is TGTGCCAGCAGTTTCGCAGGGGCCCCATCACTACGTGGCTACACCTTC. Amino acids: CASSFAGAPSLRGYTF.